This TCR beta chain was sequenced for a study of cytomegalovirus exposure and HLA in healthy donors. On this clone: Its cognate antigen is unknown.

The V gene lost 6 bases and the J gene lost 3 bases, with 14 bases spanning the gap. This CDR3 is 14 amino acids long. Germline assignment: CDR1 MNHEY and CDR2 SVGAGI. Study-wide points: Most TCR sequences were seen very rarely across donors, but some public TCRs occurred in many. Earlier analysis looked at TCR beta V segments, and most were productive about 90% or about 30% of the time. Reported performance of the classifier showed diagnosis of cytomegalovirus status with high specificity and sensitivity.

The PCR was carried out with 60 Vbeta primers and 13 Jbeta primers. As processed by the authors: Approximately 72 million unique TCR beta chains, some 10 million of them shared, were counted by a later analysis. Some clones are missing from TCRdb's copy, which holds only in-frame ones; the method was immunoSEQ multiplex PCR. V and J calls and clone size are as listed in that table; D and trimming were resolved from the DNA. The data show some 110,000 clones, around 75% seen once. Sequencing was carried out using PBMCs. The genes are TRBV6-5 and TRBJ1-2; D is perhaps TRBD1 (6 bases). The receptor comes from a woman aged 25 to 39 in good health and CMV-seronegative. CDR3 sequence (DNA): TGTGCCAGCAGACGATCGACAGGATACTATGGCTACACCTTC. This encodes CASRRSTGYYGYTF.